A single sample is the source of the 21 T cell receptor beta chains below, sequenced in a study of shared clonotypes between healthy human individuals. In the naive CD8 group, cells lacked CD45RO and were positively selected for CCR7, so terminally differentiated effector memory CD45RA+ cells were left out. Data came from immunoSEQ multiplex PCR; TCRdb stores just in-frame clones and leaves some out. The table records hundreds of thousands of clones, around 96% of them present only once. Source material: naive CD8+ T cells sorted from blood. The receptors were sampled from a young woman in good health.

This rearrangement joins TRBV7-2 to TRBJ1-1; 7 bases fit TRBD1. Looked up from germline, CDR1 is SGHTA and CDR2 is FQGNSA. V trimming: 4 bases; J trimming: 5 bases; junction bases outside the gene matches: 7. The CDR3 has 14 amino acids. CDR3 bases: TGTGCCAGCAGCTACAACAGGGGATGGACTGAAGCTTTCTTT. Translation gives CASSYNRGWTEAFF.

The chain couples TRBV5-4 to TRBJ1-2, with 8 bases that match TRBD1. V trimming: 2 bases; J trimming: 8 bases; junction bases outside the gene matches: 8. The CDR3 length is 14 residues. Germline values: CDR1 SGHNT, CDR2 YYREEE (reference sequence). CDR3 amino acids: CASSFEAGGSGYTF. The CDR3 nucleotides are TGTGCCAGCAGCTTTGAGGCAGGGGGCTCCGGCTACACCTTC.

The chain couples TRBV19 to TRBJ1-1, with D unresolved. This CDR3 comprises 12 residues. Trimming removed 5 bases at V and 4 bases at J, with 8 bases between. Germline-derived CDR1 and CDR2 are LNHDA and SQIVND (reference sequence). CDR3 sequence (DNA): TGTGCCAGTAGTGTAGGGAGCACTGAAGCTTTCTTT. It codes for CASSVGSTEAFF.

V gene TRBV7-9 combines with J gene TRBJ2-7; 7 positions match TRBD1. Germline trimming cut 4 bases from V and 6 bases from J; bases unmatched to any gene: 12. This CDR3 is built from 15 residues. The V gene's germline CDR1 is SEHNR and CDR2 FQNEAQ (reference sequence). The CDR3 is CASSSLQGSSSEQYF. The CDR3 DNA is TGTGCCAGCAGCTCTTTACAGGGGAGTTCTTCCGAGCAGTACTTC.

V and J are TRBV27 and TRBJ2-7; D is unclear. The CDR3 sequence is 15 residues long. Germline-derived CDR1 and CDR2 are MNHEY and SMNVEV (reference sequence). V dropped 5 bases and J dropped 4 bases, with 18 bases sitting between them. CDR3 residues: CASSIELGPIYEQYF. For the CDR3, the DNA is TGTGCCAGCAGTATCGAACTCGGGCCGATTTACGAGCAGTACTTC.

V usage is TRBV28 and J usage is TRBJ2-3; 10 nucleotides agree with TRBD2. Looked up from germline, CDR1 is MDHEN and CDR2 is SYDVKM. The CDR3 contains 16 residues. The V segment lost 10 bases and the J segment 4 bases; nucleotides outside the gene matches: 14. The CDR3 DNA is TGTGCCACCCTAGCGGGGGTTGTCCCCGGCGCAGATACGCAGTATTTT. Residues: CATLAGVVPGADTQYF.

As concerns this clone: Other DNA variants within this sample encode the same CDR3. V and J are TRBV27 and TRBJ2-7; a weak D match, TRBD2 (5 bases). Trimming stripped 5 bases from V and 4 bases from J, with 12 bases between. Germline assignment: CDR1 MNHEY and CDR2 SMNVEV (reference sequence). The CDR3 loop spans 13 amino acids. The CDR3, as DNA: TGTGCCAGCAGTCCAACTAGTGGGTACGAGCAGTACTTC. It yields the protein CASSPTSGYEQYF.

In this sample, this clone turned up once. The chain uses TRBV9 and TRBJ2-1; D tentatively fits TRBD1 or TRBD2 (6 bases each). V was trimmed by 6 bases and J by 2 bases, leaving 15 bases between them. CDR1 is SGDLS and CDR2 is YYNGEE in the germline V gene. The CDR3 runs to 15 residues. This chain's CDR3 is CASTKGGGAYNEQFF. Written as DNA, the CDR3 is TGTGCCAGCACCAAGGGGGGCGGCGCCTACAATGAGCAGTTCTTC.

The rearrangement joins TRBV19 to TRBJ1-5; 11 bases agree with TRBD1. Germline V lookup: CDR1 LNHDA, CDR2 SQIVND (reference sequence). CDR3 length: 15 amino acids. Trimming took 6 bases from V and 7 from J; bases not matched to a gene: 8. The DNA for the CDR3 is TGTGCCAGTAGCGATGGACAGGGGGCTCGGCAGCCCCAGCATTTT. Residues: CASSDGQGARQPQHF.

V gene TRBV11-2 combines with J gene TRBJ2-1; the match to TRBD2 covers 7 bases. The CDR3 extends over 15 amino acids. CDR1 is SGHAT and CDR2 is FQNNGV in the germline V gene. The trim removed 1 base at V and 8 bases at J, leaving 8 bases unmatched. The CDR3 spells CASSLGAGVRYEQFF. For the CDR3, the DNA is TGTGCCAGCAGCTTAGGGGCGGGAGTTAGGTATGAGCAGTTCTTC.

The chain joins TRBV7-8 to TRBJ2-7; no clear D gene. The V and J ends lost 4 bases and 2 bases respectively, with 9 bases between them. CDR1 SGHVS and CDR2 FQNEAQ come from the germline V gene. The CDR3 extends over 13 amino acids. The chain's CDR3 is CASSSRKAYEQYF. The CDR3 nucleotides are TGTGCCAGCAGCTCAAGGAAAGCCTACGAGCAGTACTTC.

CDR3 nucleotides: TGTGCCAGCAGTTCTAGGACTAGCGGGAGGCTGTACAATGAGCAGTTCTTC. It yields the protein CASSSRTSGRLYNEQFF. This chain joins TRBV27 and TRBJ2-1, with 14 positions matching TRBD2. Germline CDR1 is MNHEY and CDR2 is SMNVEV (reference sequence). The J segment lost 4 bases and the V segment lost 4 bases, leaving 6 bases of the junction unmatched. CDR3 length equals 17 residues.

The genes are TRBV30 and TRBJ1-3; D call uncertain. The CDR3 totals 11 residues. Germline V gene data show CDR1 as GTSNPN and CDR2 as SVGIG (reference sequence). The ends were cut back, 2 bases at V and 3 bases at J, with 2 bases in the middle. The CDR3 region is CAWSFGNTIYF. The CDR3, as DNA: TGTGCCTGGAGTTTTGGAAACACCATATATTTT.

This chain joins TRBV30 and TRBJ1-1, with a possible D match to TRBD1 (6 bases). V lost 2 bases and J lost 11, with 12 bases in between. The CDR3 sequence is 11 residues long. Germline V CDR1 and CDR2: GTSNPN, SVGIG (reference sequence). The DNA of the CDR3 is TGTGCCTGGAGTAGGGGGTTGTGGGCTTTCTTT. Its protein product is CAWSRGLWAFF.

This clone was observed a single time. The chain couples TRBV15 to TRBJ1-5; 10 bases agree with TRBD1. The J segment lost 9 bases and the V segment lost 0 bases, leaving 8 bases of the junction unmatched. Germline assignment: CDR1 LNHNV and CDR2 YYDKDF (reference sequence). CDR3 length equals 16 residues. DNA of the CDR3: TGTGCCACCAGCAGAGAGCAAGGGACAGGGGTACTGCCCCAGCATTTT. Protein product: CATSREQGTGVLPQHF.

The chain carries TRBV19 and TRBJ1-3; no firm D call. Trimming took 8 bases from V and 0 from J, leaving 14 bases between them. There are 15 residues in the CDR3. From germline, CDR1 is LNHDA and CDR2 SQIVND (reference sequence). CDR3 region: CASAPPRSSGNTIYF. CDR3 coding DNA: TGTGCCAGTGCGCCGCCCCGGAGCTCTGGAAACACCATATATTTT.

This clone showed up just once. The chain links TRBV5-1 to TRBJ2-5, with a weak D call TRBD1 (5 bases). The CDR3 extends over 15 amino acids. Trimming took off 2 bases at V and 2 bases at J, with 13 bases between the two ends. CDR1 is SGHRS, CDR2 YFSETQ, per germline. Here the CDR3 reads CASSLDGAGQETQYF. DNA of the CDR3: TGCGCCAGCAGCTTAGATGGGGCAGGGCAAGAGACCCAGTACTTC.

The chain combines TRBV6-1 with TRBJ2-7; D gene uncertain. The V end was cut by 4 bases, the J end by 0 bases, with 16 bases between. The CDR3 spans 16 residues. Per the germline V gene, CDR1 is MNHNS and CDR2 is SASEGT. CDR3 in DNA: TGTGCCAGCAGTGGGGGTTTTGGCATTACCTCCTACGAGCAGTACTTC. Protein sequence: CASSGGFGITSYEQYF.

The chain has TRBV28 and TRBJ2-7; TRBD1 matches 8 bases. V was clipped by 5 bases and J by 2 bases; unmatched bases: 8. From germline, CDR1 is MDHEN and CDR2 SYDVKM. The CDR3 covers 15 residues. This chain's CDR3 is CASSTRDRLTYEQYF. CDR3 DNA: TGTGCCAGCAGTACCCGGGACAGGTTAACCTACGAGCAGTACTTC.

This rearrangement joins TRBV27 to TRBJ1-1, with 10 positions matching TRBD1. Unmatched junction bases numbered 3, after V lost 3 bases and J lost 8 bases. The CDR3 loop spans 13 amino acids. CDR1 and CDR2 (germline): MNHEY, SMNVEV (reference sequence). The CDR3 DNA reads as TGTGCCAGCAGTTTGGGACAGGGGCTGGAAGCTTTCTTT. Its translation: CASSLGQGLEAFF.

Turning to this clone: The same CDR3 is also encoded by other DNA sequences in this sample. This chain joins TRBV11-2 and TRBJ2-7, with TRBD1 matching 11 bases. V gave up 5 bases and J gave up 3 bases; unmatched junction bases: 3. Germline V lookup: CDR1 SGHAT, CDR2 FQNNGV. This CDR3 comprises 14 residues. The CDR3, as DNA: TGTGCCAGCAGCGCCGGGACAGGGGGCTACGAGCAGTACTTC. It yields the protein CASSAGTGGYEQYF.